This is a list of T cell receptor beta chains from one sample in a study of blood T cells in healthy people across ages. TCRdb re-called the 5' RACE reads with MiXCR, one entry per CDR3 protein. The table includes more than 750,000 distinct CDR3 sequences, about 28% detected once. Another study also made use of these data, one on T cells of mothers and their children.

The source material was blood. Every receptor here comes from a middle-aged woman in good health. Each CDR3 is given with its conserved first and last residue. The D gene is left open where the match is weak. Not all rows give a size; the values are once, few, many and, for expanded clones, a class.

J gene: TRBJ1-1
V gene: TRBV5-1
D gene: .
clone size: .
CDR3 DNA: TGCGCCAGCAGCCCACCTCGGGGGCCGGGAATGAACACTGAAGCTTTCTTT
CDR3 protein: CASSPPRGPGMNTEAFF

J gene: TRBJ1-4
V gene: TRBV27
D gene: TRBD1
clone size: few
CDR3 DNA: TGTGCCAGCAGCGCGACAGGGTGGCATGAAAAACTGTTTTTT
CDR3 protein: CASSATGWHEKLFF

J gene: TRBJ2-7
V gene: TRBV14
D gene: TRBD2
clone size: .
CDR3 DNA: TGTGCCAGCAGCGCTAGCGGGTTTAGCTCCTACGAGCAGTACTTC
CDR3 protein: CASSASGFSSYEQYF

J gene: TRBJ2-3
V gene: TRBV20-1
D gene: TRBD2
clone size: .
CDR3 DNA: TGCAGTGCTAGAGACGGACTAGCGGAGACGGGGGATACGCAGTATTTT
CDR3 protein: CSARDGLAETGDTQYF

J gene: TRBJ2-7
V gene: TRBV7-2
D gene: .
clone size: .
CDR3 DNA: TGTGCCAGCAGCTTCGGCACGGGAAGTGGCCACGAGCAGTACTTC
CDR3 protein: CASSFGTGSGHEQYF

J gene: TRBJ2-1
V gene: TRBV7-2
D gene: TRBD1
clone size: .
CDR3 DNA: TGTGCCAGCAGCCCTACAGCGGGACAGGGCAATGAGCAGTTCTTC
CDR3 protein: CASSPTAGQGNEQFF

J gene: TRBJ1-4
V gene: TRBV11-2
D gene: .
clone size: many
CDR3 DNA: TGTGCCAGCAGTCCCGGGTCGGCAGGTGGGGAAAAACTGTTTTTT
CDR3 protein: CASSPGSAGGEKLFF

J gene: TRBJ2-7
V gene: TRBV10-3
D gene: TRBD1
clone size: many
CDR3 DNA: TGTGCCATCAGAGGGGGACAGGGTGGAAACGAGCAGTACTTC
CDR3 protein: CAIRGGQGGNEQYF

J gene: TRBJ2-3
V gene: TRBV7-9
D gene: .
clone size: .
CDR3 DNA: TGTGCCAGCAGCTCTCCCCTAGGCTTTAGCACAGATACGCAGTATTTT
CDR3 protein: CASSSPLGFSTDTQYF

J gene: TRBJ1-1
V gene: TRBV6-1
D gene: .
clone size: .
CDR3 DNA: TGTGTCAGCAGAAGAGACAGGTCAAACACTGAAGCTTTCTTT
CDR3 protein: CVSRRDRSNTEAFF

J gene: TRBJ2-2
V gene: TRBV5-4
D gene: .
clone size: .
CDR3 DNA: TGTGCCAGCAGCTTCCGGACCACCGGGGAGCTGTTTTTT
CDR3 protein: CASSFRTTGELFF

J gene: TRBJ2-1
V gene: TRBV20-1
D gene: .
clone size: .
CDR3 DNA: TGCAGTGCTAGAGAAATGAGGGGGGGCTCCTACAATGAGCAGTTCTTC
CDR3 protein: CSAREMRGGSYNEQFF

J gene: TRBJ1-5
V gene: TRBV20-1
D gene: .
clone size: many
CDR3 DNA: TGCAGTGCGGATCCCGGGACAACTAATCAGCCCCAGCATTTT
CDR3 protein: CSADPGTTNQPQHF

J gene: TRBJ2-5
V gene: TRBV4-2
D gene: TRBD2
clone size: few
CDR3 DNA: TGTGCCAGCAGCCAAGATGTAGCGGGGGGGCCGAAGACCCAGTACTTC
CDR3 protein: CASSQDVAGGPKTQYF

J gene: TRBJ1-2
V gene: TRBV7-8
D gene: .
clone size: few
CDR3 DNA: TGTGCCAGCAGCTTAGCCCCGGGGGTTTACACCTTC
CDR3 protein: CASSLAPGVYTF

J gene: TRBJ2-1
V gene: TRBV29-1
D gene: .
clone size: .
CDR3 DNA: TGCAGCGCCATGGTCCCGGGTTATGAGCAGTTCTTC
CDR3 protein: CSAMVPGYEQFF

J gene: TRBJ2-7
V gene: TRBV9
D gene: TRBD1
clone size: many
CDR3 DNA: TGTGCCAGCAGCGTATCAGGGGGCGGGTTCTACGAGCAGTACTTC
CDR3 protein: CASSVSGGGFYEQYF

J gene: TRBJ2-4
V gene: TRBV20-1
D gene: .
clone size: .
CDR3 DNA: TGCAGTGCTCCCGGGACGGAGAGGAACATTCAGTACTTC
CDR3 protein: CSAPGTERNIQYF

J gene: TRBJ2-7
V gene: TRBV3-1
D gene: .
clone size: .
CDR3 DNA: TGTGCCAGCAGCCAAACGGCAGGGAATTACGAGCAGTACTTC
CDR3 protein: CASSQTAGNYEQYF

J gene: TRBJ2-1
V gene: TRBV19
D gene: .
clone size: .
CDR3 DNA: TGTGCCAGTAGCAATGCAGAGGTTCGGGAGCAGTTCTTC
CDR3 protein: CASSNAEVREQFF

J gene: TRBJ2-7
V gene: TRBV4-1
D gene: TRBD1
clone size: many
CDR3 DNA: TGTGCCAGCAGCCAGGGACAGCGCTACGAGCAGTACTTC
CDR3 protein: CASSQGQRYEQYF

J gene: TRBJ2-2
V gene: TRBV12-3/TRBV12-4
D gene: .
clone size: .
CDR3 DNA: TGTGTCAGCAGTCCCGGGGTGGCTTACACCGGGGAGCTGTTTTTT
CDR3 protein: CVSSPGVAYTGELFF

J gene: TRBJ2-7
V gene: TRBV4-3
D gene: .
clone size: many
CDR3 DNA: TGCGCCAGCAGCCAAGAAAGGGCAGGACCCTCCTACGAGCAGTACTTC
CDR3 protein: CASSQERAGPSYEQYF

J gene: TRBJ1-2
V gene: TRBV6-5
D gene: .
clone size: .
CDR3 DNA: TGTGCCAGCACCCCGAGCCCGGGTAACTATGGCTACACCTTC
CDR3 protein: CASTPSPGNYGYTF

J gene: TRBJ1-1
V gene: TRBV3-1
D gene: .
clone size: few
CDR3 DNA: TGTGCCAGCAGCCCTGGGGTTAGTAGCACTGAAGCTTTCTTT
CDR3 protein: CASSPGVSSTEAFF

J gene: TRBJ2-7
V gene: TRBV28
D gene: .
clone size: few
CDR3 DNA: TGTGCCAGCAGTACCAGTCTCTCCGAGCAGTACTTC
CDR3 protein: CASSTSLSEQYF

J gene: TRBJ1-2
V gene: TRBV29-1
D gene: .
clone size: many
CDR3 DNA: TGCAGCGTTGAAGCGGGGTTTGGGAGGGGCTACACCTTC
CDR3 protein: CSVEAGFGRGYTF

J gene: TRBJ2-7
V gene: TRBV20-1
D gene: TRBD1
clone size: few
CDR3 DNA: TGCAGTACTACAGGGGATAGATACGAGCAGTACTTC
CDR3 protein: CSTTGDRYEQYF

J gene: TRBJ1-2
V gene: TRBV6-5
D gene: TRBD1
clone size: many
CDR3 DNA: TGTGCCAGCAGTTCGGACAGGGGGTTAGGTGGCTACACCTTC
CDR3 protein: CASSSDRGLGGYTF

J gene: TRBJ1-6
V gene: TRBV18
D gene: .
clone size: .
CDR3 DNA: TGTGCCAGCTCATCTTCTGCGGGGATGATTAATAATTCACCCCTCCACTTT
CDR3 protein: CASSSSAGMINNSPLHF

J gene: TRBJ2-3
V gene: TRBV4-1
D gene: .
clone size: .
CDR3 DNA: TGCGCCAGCAGCATACGGGACTCTCGGAGCACAGATACGCAGTATTTT
CDR3 protein: CASSIRDSRSTDTQYF

J gene: TRBJ1-2
V gene: TRBV20-1
D gene: .
clone size: .
CDR3 DNA: TGCAGTGCTAGGGGGGGAGTAAACTATGGCTACACCTTC
CDR3 protein: CSARGGVNYGYTF

J gene: TRBJ2-3
V gene: TRBV4-2
D gene: .
clone size: .
CDR3 DNA: TGTGCCAGCAGCTTCCACTCCGGGGGTACAGATACGCAGTATTTT
CDR3 protein: CASSFHSGGTDTQYF

J gene: TRBJ2-3
V gene: TRBV27
D gene: .
clone size: .
CDR3 DNA: TGTGCCAGCAGTTTACCAGGGAGTAGCACAGATACGCAGTATTTT
CDR3 protein: CASSLPGSSTDTQYF

J gene: TRBJ1-5
V gene: TRBV20-1
D gene: TRBD1
clone size: few
CDR3 DNA: TGCAGTGCTTTGACAGGGGGGGTAAGGAGCAATCAGCCCCAGCATTTT
CDR3 protein: CSALTGGVRSNQPQHF

J gene: TRBJ2-7
V gene: TRBV7-9
D gene: .
clone size: once
CDR3 DNA: TGTGTCAGCAGCTTGGGCACGGGCACCTACGAGCAGTACTTC
CDR3 protein: CVSSLGTGTYEQYF

J gene: TRBJ1-2
V gene: TRBV20-1
D gene: TRBD1
clone size: .
CDR3 DNA: TGCAGTGCACAACAGGGGGCGGTCAACTATGGCTACACCTTC
CDR3 protein: CSAQQGAVNYGYTF

J gene: TRBJ2-3
V gene: TRBV29-1
D gene: .
clone size: many
CDR3 DNA: TGCAGCCATATGACAGGAAAAGGGGGTACAGATACGCAGTATTTT
CDR3 protein: CSHMTGKGGTDTQYF

J gene: TRBJ2-5
V gene: TRBV25-1
D gene: .
clone size: few
CDR3 DNA: TGTGCCAGCAGTGAATACCGGGGGCAAGAGACCCAGTACTTC
CDR3 protein: CASSEYRGQETQYF

J gene: TRBJ1-1
V gene: TRBV15
D gene: .
clone size: few
CDR3 DNA: TGTGCCACCAGCCCCCAAGCCGGAACTGAAGCTTTCTTT
CDR3 protein: CATSPQAGTEAFF

J gene: TRBJ1-1
V gene: TRBV5-1
D gene: .
clone size: .
CDR3 DNA: TGCGCCAGCAGCATCGGCAGGTCGCCTGAAGCTTTCTTT
CDR3 protein: CASSIGRSPEAFF

J gene: TRBJ2-7
V gene: TRBV5-1
D gene: .
clone size: many
CDR3 DNA: TGCGCCAGCAGCTTCACAGTCTCCTACGAGCAGTACTTC
CDR3 protein: CASSFTVSYEQYF

J gene: TRBJ2-2
V gene: TRBV7-9
D gene: .
clone size: few
CDR3 DNA: TGTGCCGGGGGGCCTTCCGGGGAGCTGTTTTTT
CDR3 protein: CAGGPSGELFF

J gene: TRBJ1-2
V gene: TRBV27
D gene: .
clone size: many
CDR3 DNA: TGTGCCAGCAGCAGGCGGCAGGACGCACCATATGGCTACACCTTC
CDR3 protein: CASSRRQDAPYGYTF

J gene: TRBJ2-3
V gene: TRBV6-5
D gene: .
clone size: many
CDR3 DNA: TGTGCCAGCAGTTACGGGGGAGGCACAGATACGCAGTATTTT
CDR3 protein: CASSYGGGTDTQYF

J gene: TRBJ2-1
V gene: TRBV20-1
D gene: .
clone size: .
CDR3 DNA: TGCAGTGCTCCACTTGAGCAGCTTCTCTACAATGAGCAGTTCTTC
CDR3 protein: CSAPLEQLLYNEQFF

J gene: TRBJ2-1
V gene: TRBV6-1
D gene: .
clone size: few
CDR3 DNA: TGTGCCAGCTTCCCCTTAACCCACAATGAGCAGTTCTTC
CDR3 protein: CASFPLTHNEQFF

J gene: TRBJ1-2
V gene: TRBV28
D gene: TRBD1
clone size: few
CDR3 DNA: TGTGCCAGCACCTCTAGGACAGGGTACGAGGGCTACACCTTC
CDR3 protein: CASTSRTGYEGYTF

J gene: TRBJ1-1
V gene: TRBV7-9
D gene: .
clone size: few
CDR3 DNA: TGTGCCAGCAGCTTAGCAGGGACAATTGAAGCTTTCTTT
CDR3 protein: CASSLAGTIEAFF

J gene: TRBJ2-1
V gene: TRBV14
D gene: TRBD1
clone size: many
CDR3 DNA: TGTGCCAGCACCTACAAGCCTTTAAACAGGGGGTACAATGAGCAGTTCTTC
CDR3 protein: CASTYKPLNRGYNEQFF

J gene: TRBJ2-2
V gene: TRBV18
D gene: .
clone size: .
CDR3 DNA: TGTGCCAGCTCACCACCTATGGGCAGGGAGACCGGGGAGCTGTTTTTT
CDR3 protein: CASSPPMGRETGELFF

J gene: TRBJ2-7
V gene: TRBV20-1
D gene: TRBD2
clone size: .
CDR3 DNA: TGCAGTGCTAGAAGCCTTAGCGGGAGTGTCTACGAGCAGTACTTC
CDR3 protein: CSARSLSGSVYEQYF

J gene: TRBJ2-3
V gene: TRBV12-3/TRBV12-4
D gene: TRBD2
clone size: .
CDR3 DNA: TGTGCCAGCAGAAAGCGGGGGGGCCCAGATACGCAGTATTTT
CDR3 protein: CASRKRGGPDTQYF

J gene: TRBJ1-2
V gene: TRBV5-1
D gene: .
clone size: few
CDR3 DNA: TGCGCCAGCAGCCGAGGCGGGCTCAGGGGCTATGGCTACACCTTC
CDR3 protein: CASSRGGLRGYGYTF

J gene: TRBJ1-4
V gene: TRBV7-2
D gene: .
clone size: .
CDR3 DNA: TGTGCCAGCAGCTTAGTGGCTGGAATCGATGAAAAACTGTTTTTT
CDR3 protein: CASSLVAGIDEKLFF

J gene: TRBJ2-5
V gene: TRBV6-5
D gene: .
clone size: few
CDR3 DNA: TGTGCCAGCAGTCCTGGGACGGCGAAAGAGACCCAGTACTTC
CDR3 protein: CASSPGTAKETQYF

J gene: TRBJ1-2
V gene: TRBV20-1
D gene: .
clone size: .
CDR3 DNA: TGCAGTGCTCCCCCGGGGGGGTGGGACTATGGCTACACCTTC
CDR3 protein: CSAPPGGWDYGYTF

J gene: TRBJ2-1
V gene: TRBV9
D gene: TRBD1
clone size: many
CDR3 DNA: TGTGCCAGCAGCGTAGTAGGACAGGGAACTCACCAGTTCTTC
CDR3 protein: CASSVVGQGTHQFF

J gene: TRBJ2-3
V gene: TRBV7-2
D gene: .
clone size: .
CDR3 DNA: TGTGCCACAGAGGGGGGGGGATCAGATACGCAGTATTTT
CDR3 protein: CATEGGGSDTQYF